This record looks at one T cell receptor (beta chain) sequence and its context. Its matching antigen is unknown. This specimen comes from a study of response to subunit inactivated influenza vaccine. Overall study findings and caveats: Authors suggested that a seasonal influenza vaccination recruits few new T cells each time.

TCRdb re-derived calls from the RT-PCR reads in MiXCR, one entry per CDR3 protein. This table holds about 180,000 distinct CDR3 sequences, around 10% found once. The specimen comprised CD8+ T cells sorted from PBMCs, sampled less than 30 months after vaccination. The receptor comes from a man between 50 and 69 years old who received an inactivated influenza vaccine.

This chain's CDR3 is CATSRGPPGQPQHF. DNA of the CDR3: TGTGCCACCAGCAGAGGTCCACCGGGGCAGCCCCAGCATTTT. V and J are TRBV15 and TRBJ1-5; no firm D call. The V and J ends lost 1 base and 7 bases respectively, with 11 bases between them. Germline lookup yields CDR1 LNHNV and CDR2 YYDKDF (reference sequence). CDR3 length: 14 amino acids.